The 26 T cell receptor beta chains in this list originate from one sample, sequenced in a study of T cell clonotyping in hematopoietic cell transplantation. Profiling relied on immunoSEQ multiplex PCR, and the TCRdb table lists in-frame clones only, not all of them. The top ten clones hold roughly 4.3% of a sample with 15,000 or so clones, approximately 85% of them seen once. Material: peripheral blood mononuclear cells. These receptors came from a woman aged 40 to 55 in good health. Some clones in this sample may be carry-over from other donors' samples.

About this clone itself: At one of its ends the junction is not consistent with the germline gene, which may arise from a read error. This chain joins TRBV7-8 and TRBJ2-7; D not certain. The V gene's germline CDR1 is SGHVS and CDR2 FQNEAQ. This CDR3 is 16 amino acids long. CDR3 coding DNA: TGTGCCAGCAGCGTAGCCAGGATTAGTCTTAACTACGAGCAGTACTTC. This translates into CASSVARISLNYEQYF.

The chain uses TRBV29-1 and TRBJ2-7; D gene ambiguous. The CDR3 is made up of 12 amino acids. Germline V CDR1 and CDR2: SQVTM, ANQGSEA. Trimming took 1 base from V and 3 from J, leaving 7 bases between them. CDR3 sequence reads: CSVEGSHYEQYF. CDR3 sequence (DNA): TGCAGCGTTGAAGGCAGCCACTACGAGCAGTACTTC.

In its sample, this clone was seen a few times. The chain uses TRBV28 and TRBJ2-1; possible D gene TRBD2, 5 bases. The length of the CDR3 is 14 residues. Germline V gives CDR1 MDHEN, CDR2 SYDVKM. V lost 3 bases and J 4 bases, leaving 10 bases between the germline ends. CDR3 nucleotide sequence: TGTGCCAGCAGTTTCGGACTCATATACAATGAGCAGTTCTTC. Protein sequence: CASSFGLIYNEQFF.

The J gene is TRBJ2-3, the V gene TRBV9; 9 nucleotides line up with TRBD1. V was clipped by 1 base and J by 1 base; unmatched bases: 4. Germline V gene lookup returns CDR1 SGDLS and CDR2 YYNGEE. CDR3 length: 16 residues. CDR3 bases: TGTGCCAGCAGCGTAATTGGGGACAGGGGCACAGATACGCAGTATTTT. It yields the protein CASSVIGDRGTDTQYF.

This clone was detected once. The CDR3 DNA reads as TGCGCCAGCAGTGAGCTCGGAGGGGAATGGGGTCAGCCCCAGCATTTT. The encoded protein is CASSELGGEWGQPQHF. The V and J genes are TRBV10-2 and TRBJ1-5; a possible D gene is TRBD1 (5 bases). The V end lost 2 bases, the J end lost 6 bases, and 17 bases lay between the germline ends. This CDR3 comprises 16 residues. Germline V gene sequence: CDR1 WSHSY, CDR2 SAAADI.

The rearrangement links TRBV5-1 to TRBJ1-5, with D uncertain. The CDR3 is made up of 16 amino acids. Germline values: CDR1 SGHRS, CDR2 YFSETQ. V was shortened by 0 bases and J by 2 bases, with 12 bases between the two germline ends. The CDR3 DNA reads as TGCGCCAGCAGCTTGGGTGGGATGGGAGGCAATCAGCCCCAGCATTTT. Its protein product is CASSLGGMGGNQPQHF. Full variable domain (rest looked up from reference TRBV5-1 and TRBJ1-5): KAGVTQTPRYLIKTRGQQVTLSCSPISGHRSVSWYQQTPGQGLQFLFEYFSETQRNKGNFPGRFSGRQFSNSRSEMNVSTLELGDSALYLCASSLGGMGGNQPQHFGDGTRLSIL.

CDR3 coding DNA: TGTGCCAGCAGCGGACGGGACCGTCAAGAGACCCAGTACTTC. Translation gives CASSGRDRQETQYF. This rearrangement joins TRBV5-4 to TRBJ2-5, with D perhaps TRBD1 or TRBD2 (5 bases each). The CDR3 length is 14 residues. Germline CDR1 is SGHNT and CDR2 is YYREEE (reference sequence). The germline V and J ends were trimmed by 4 bases and 2 bases, with 12 bases remaining between them.

V usage is TRBV19 and J usage is TRBJ1-5; maybe TRBD1 (5 bases). V lost 6 bases and J lost 1, with 10 bases in between. CDR1 LNHDA and CDR2 SQIVND come from the germline V gene (reference sequence). This CDR3 is 14 amino acids long. The CDR3 DNA is TGTGCCAGTAGAGTGGGGGGGAGCAATCAGCCCCAGCATTTT. Translation gives CASRVGGSNQPQHF.

In the case of this clone: The identical CDR3 is also encoded by other nucleotide sequences in the sample. The V call is TRBV4-1, the J call TRBJ1-4; 7 nucleotides align to TRBD1. This CDR3 spans 17 amino acids. J was trimmed by 5 bases and V by 7 bases; bases with no gene match: 16. Per the germline V gene, CDR1 is MGHRA and CDR2 is YSYEKL. The CDR3 is CASKAEGGGALNEKLFF. The DNA for the CDR3 is TGCGCCAGCAAGGCGGAGGGAGGGGGCGCCTTGAATGAAAAACTGTTTTTT.

This chain joins TRBV7-3 and TRBJ1-1; TRBD1 matches at 9 bases. The trim removed 6 bases at V and 1 base at J, leaving 6 bases unmatched. Looked up from germline, CDR1 is SGHTA and CDR2 is FQGTGA. This CDR3 region has 15 residues. The CDR3 coding sequence is TGTGCCAGCAGACCCGGGACAGGGAAGAACACTGAAGCTTTCTTT. Its translation: CASRPGTGKNTEAFF. Variable domain in full (rest from reference TRBV7-3 and TRBJ1-1): GAGVSQTPSNKVTEKGKYVELRCDPISGHTALYWYRQSLGQGPEFLIYFQGTGAADDSGLPNDRFFAVRPEGSVSTLKIQRTERGDSAVYLCASRPGTGKNTEAFFGQGTRLTVV.

The rearrangement uses TRBV29-1 and TRBJ1-2; D call uncertain. This CDR3 has 11 amino acids. Deletions cut 5 bases from V and 10 bases from J, with 14 bases between. Germline V gene sequence: CDR1 SQVTM, CDR2 ANQGSEA. The CDR3 sequence is CSVNDGLYYTF. In DNA form, the CDR3 reads TGCAGCGTTAATGACGGCCTATACTACACCTTC.

This chain joins TRBV30 and TRBJ1-2; D is undetermined. The V and J ends lost 5 bases and 4 bases respectively, with 8 bases between them. This CDR3 region has 11 residues. CDR1 and CDR2 (germline): GTSNPN, SVGIG (reference sequence). CDR3 protein: CAWGGTYGYTF. CDR3 DNA sequence: TGTGCCTGGGGAGGAACCTATGGCTACACCTTC.

The V call is TRBV9, the J call TRBJ2-2; TRBD2 is a possible D gene (5 bases). The length of the CDR3 is 14 residues. Germline V gene sequence: CDR1 SGDLS, CDR2 YYNGEE. V was clipped by 4 bases and J by 2 bases, with 9 bases between them. This CDR3 reads CASSRRINTGELFF. Written as DNA, the CDR3 is TGTGCCAGCAGCAGGAGGATTAACACCGGGGAGCTGTTTTTT.

V and J are TRBV7-2 and TRBJ1-2, with a possible D match to TRBD1 (5 bases). The germline V gene encodes CDR1 SGHTA and CDR2 FQGNSA. There are 13 residues in the CDR3. V was cut by 3 bases and J by 4 bases, with 9 bases left in between. Written as DNA, the CDR3 is TGTGCCAGCAGCTTCCAGGGCCTCTATGGCTACACCTTC. It encodes CASSFQGLYGYTF.

V is TRBV23-1 and J is TRBJ2-6; unclear D gene. TRBV23-1 carries the ORF label, with uncertain function. V was pared by 2 bases and J by 4 bases, with 21 bases between. The CDR3 extends over 19 amino acids. The DNA of the CDR3 is TGCGCCAGCAGTCAAGTCGTTGGACGCACTCTGGGAGGGGCCAACGTCCTGACTTTC. Encoded protein: CASSQVVGRTLGGANVLTF.

This clone is large by share. The chain joins TRBV5-6 to TRBJ2-7, with D possibly matching TRBD1 (5 bases). In germline, CDR1 is SGHDT, CDR2 YYEEEE. V shed 3 bases and J shed 4 bases, with 14 bases lying between them. This CDR3 comprises 14 residues. This chain's CDR3 is CASSSEFRAYEQYF. CDR3 DNA sequence: TGTGCCAGCAGCTCGGAATTCAGGGCTTACGAGCAGTACTTC. The full variable domain, rest sourced from reference TRBV5-6 and TRBJ2-7, is DAGVTQSPTHLIKTRGQQVTLRCSPKSGHDTVSWYQQALGQGPQFIFQYYEEEERQRGNFPDRFSGHQFPNYSSELNVNALLLGDSALYLCASSSEFRAYEQYFGPGTRLTVT.

J is TRBJ2-3 and V is TRBV11-1; 11 bases are shared with TRBD1. Germline V CDR1 and CDR2: SGHAT, FQDESV (reference sequence). This CDR3 is 16 amino acids long. V dropped 5 bases and J dropped 2; count of bases not matched to a gene: 6. This CDR3 reads CASSPRTGGLTDTQYF. The DNA for the CDR3 is TGTGCCAGCAGCCCTCGGACAGGGGGCCTCACAGATACGCAGTATTTT.

This clone occurred once. DNA for the CDR3: TGTGCCAGCAGCTTAGATTCTGTGGCAGGAAACACCATATATTTT. Its protein product is CASSLDSVAGNTIYF. The rearrangement uses TRBV11-2 and TRBJ1-3; D gene uncertain. The CDR3 consists of 15 residues. CDR1 SGHAT and CDR2 FQNNGV come from the germline V gene. The V gene lost 0 bases and the J gene lost 4 bases, with 10 bases spanning the gap.

The chain employs TRBV19 and TRBJ1-1; D not certain. There are 11 residues in the CDR3. The V end was cut by 6 bases, the J end by 3 bases, with 5 bases between. Germline V CDR1 and CDR2: LNHDA, SQIVND (reference sequence). DNA of the CDR3: TGTGCCAGTAGGGAGTACACTGAAGCTTTCTTT. This codes for CASREYTEAFF.

This chain links TRBV5-4 with TRBJ1-2; 9 nucleotides match TRBD1. The CDR3 length is 15 residues. J was trimmed by 5 bases and V by 1 base; bases with no gene match: 6. Germline values: CDR1 SGHNT, CDR2 YYREEE (reference sequence). In DNA, the CDR3 is TGTGCCAGCAGCTTGAAGGGACAGGGAATGTATGGCTACACCTTC. Translated, it gives CASSLKGQGMYGYTF.

The V call is TRBV19, the J call TRBJ1-4, with unresolved D. Trimming removed 7 bases from V and 8 bases from J, with 14 bases in between. Germline V lookup: CDR1 LNHDA, CDR2 SQIVND (reference sequence). This CDR3 has 13 amino acids. DNA for the CDR3: TGTGCCAGTACTTCTGCTTGGGAAGAAAAACTGTTTTTT. Encoded protein: CASTSAWEEKLFF. The entire variable domain, with the rest obtained from reference TRBV19 and TRBJ1-4, is as follows: DGGITQSPKYLFRKEGQNVTLSCEQNLNHDAMYWYRQDPGQGLRLIYYSQIVNDFQKGDIAEGYSVSREKKESFPLTVTSAQKNPTAFYLCASTSAWEEKLFFGSGTQLSVL.

V and J are TRBV6-1 and TRBJ2-5; 7 bases fit TRBD1. CDR1 is MNHNS, CDR2 SASEGT, per germline. Trimming at V came to 1 base and at J to 5 bases, leaving 4 bases not matched to a gene. This CDR3 has 14 residues. CDR3 in amino acids: CASSEGTGWETQYF. In nucleotides, the CDR3 is TGTGCCAGCAGTGAAGGGACAGGCTGGGAGACCCAGTACTTC.

The chain uses TRBV25-1 and TRBJ1-2, with no clear D. This CDR3 region has 13 residues. CDR1 MGHDK and CDR2 SYGVNS come from the germline V gene. Between the trimmed V and J ends, which lost 2 bases and 4 bases, there was a span of 8 bases. The CDR3 DNA follows: TGTGCCAGCAGTGAAAGTGGAAGCTATGGCTACACCTTC. Protein sequence: CASSESGSYGYTF.

This clone turned up a few times. CDR3 in amino acids: CASSYAGGGYTF. CDR3 sequence (DNA): TGTGCCAGCAGTTACGCCGGTGGAGGCTACACCTTC. This sequence joins TRBV6-6 and TRBJ1-2; D gene unclear. CDR1 is MNHNY and CDR2 is SVGAGI in the germline V gene (reference sequence). V shed 2 bases and J shed 8 bases, with 9 bases lying between them. The CDR3 spans 12 residues.

V is TRBV30 and J is TRBJ1-6, with unresolved D. The germline V gene has CDR1 GTSNPN and CDR2 SVGIG (reference sequence). The CDR3 covers 13 residues. V lost 1 base, J lost 3 bases, and 4 bases lay in between. DNA for the CDR3: TGTGCCTGGAGTGGCAGCTATAATTCACCCCTCCACTTT. As protein: CAWSGSYNSPLHF.

V gene TRBV5-6 combines with J gene TRBJ1-2, with TRBD1 matching 8 bases. J gave up 4 bases and V 6 bases, and 8 bases lay outside the gene matches. The germline V gene has CDR1 SGHDT and CDR2 YYEEEE. The CDR3 runs 14 residues. CDR3 DNA: TGTGCCAGCACCGCGGGACAGGCCGCCTATGGCTACACCTTC. Its protein is CASTAGQAAYGYTF.